This TCR beta chain appears in the sequencing data of a study of immune evolution from preneoplasia to lung adenocarcinoma. Study-wide results and caveats: Normal lung had the highest top T cell clone frequencies. Compared with EGFR-mutant or double wild-type lesions, KRAS-mutant nodules were more clonal.

Concerning this clone itself: The antigen is not known.

After pathologic assessment, macro-dissection selected premalignant or tumor cells for extraction. V was shortened by 3 bases and J by 6 bases, with 12 bases between the two germline ends. This CDR3 has 13 residues. Per the germline V gene, CDR1 is KGHSH and CDR2 is LQKENI. Here immunoSEQ multiplex PCR was the method, and the copy in TCRdb shows in-frame clones only, minus some. Among 6,200 or so clones listed, over 60% were seen once. Material: FFPE minimally invasive lung adenocarcinoma tissue. This clonotype was obtained from a person aged 60-80 years with lung adenocarcinoma. This chain links TRBV18 with TRBJ2-7, with a possible D match to TRBD2 (6 bases). CDR3 in DNA: TGTGCCAGCTCACCGCCGAGCGGGTTCGAGCAGTACTTC. Amino acid sequence: CASSPPSGFEQYF. The full variable domain, in which reference TRBV18 and TRBJ2-7 provide the parts outside the CDR3, is NAGVMQNPRHLVRRRGQEARLRCSPMKGHSHVYWYRQLPEEGLKFMVYLQKENIIDESGMPKERFSAEFPKEGPSILRIQQVVRGDSAAYFCASSPPSGFEQYFGPGTRLTVT.